Below, 13 T cell receptor beta chains from the same sample are listed, as sequenced in a study of cytomegalovirus exposure and HLA in healthy donors. 60 Vbeta and 13 Jbeta primers were used in PCR. The assay was immunoSEQ multiplex PCR, and TCRdb's table has in-frame clones only and misses some. The sample consists of around 150,000 clones, 75% of them appearing once. The specimen sequenced was PBMCs. The source of these receptors is a male donor in good health and CMV-seronegative.

V gene TRBV15 combines with J gene TRBJ2-5; possibly TRBD1 for D (6 bases). The CDR3 loop spans 13 amino acids. V was cut by 3 bases and J by 1 base, with 6 bases left in between. CDR1 and CDR2 from the germline V gene are LNHNV and YYDKDF (reference sequence). In nucleotides, the CDR3 is TGTGCCACCAGCAGCAGGGGCCAAGAGACCCAGTACTTC. Protein sequence: CATSSRGQETQYF. The full variable domain, its missing parts supplied by reference TRBV15 and TRBJ2-5, is DAMVIQNPRYQVTQFGKPVTLSCSQTLNHNVMYWYQQKSSQAPKLLFHYYDKDFNNEADTPDNFQSRRPNTSFCFLDIRSPGLGDTAMYLCATSSRGQETQYFGPGTRLLVL.

The chain employs TRBV5-1 and TRBJ1-1, with 7 positions matching TRBD1. V trimming: 5 bases; J trimming: 2 bases; junction bases outside the gene matches: 6. Germline-derived CDR1 and CDR2 are SGHRS and YFSETQ. This CDR3 comprises 14 residues. The CDR3 coding sequence is TGCGCCAGCAGAGACACAGGGGTCAACACTGAAGCTTTCTTT. The encoded protein is CASRDTGVNTEAFF.

The CDR3 loop reads CASTLERGSNQPQHF. In nucleotides, the CDR3 is TGTGCCAGCACGCTGGAGAGGGGGTCCAATCAGCCCCAGCATTTT. This chain uses TRBV7-8 with TRBJ1-5; TRBD1 might be the D (6 bases). Germline V gene data show CDR1 as SGHVS and CDR2 as FQNEAQ. The CDR3 has 15 amino acids. V was cut by 7 bases and J by 3 bases, with 16 bases left in between.

The CDR3 DNA reads as TGTGCCAGCAGTTACTCCACAGCCGGGGAGCTGTTTTTT. It yields the protein CASSYSTAGELFF. The chain recombines TRBV6-6 with TRBJ2-2, with unresolved D. From germline, CDR1 is MNHNY and CDR2 SVGAGI (reference sequence). This CDR3 contains 13 residues. V was pared by 0 bases and J by 6 bases, with 5 bases between.

V gene TRBV7-9 combines with J gene TRBJ1-2, with D perhaps matching TRBD1 (5 bases). Trimming shortened V by 0 bases and J by 1 base, and 6 bases separated the two germline ends. This CDR3 has 14 residues. CDR1 SEHNR and CDR2 FQNEAQ come from the germline V gene (reference sequence). As DNA, the CDR3 is TGTGCCAGCAGCTTAGCGACAGTTAACTATGGCTACACCTTC. Translation: CASSLATVNYGYTF. The full variable domain, in which reference TRBV7-9 and TRBJ1-2 provide the parts outside the CDR3, is DTGVSQNPRHKITKRGQNVTFRCDPISEHNRLYWYRQTLGQGPEFLTYFQNEAQLEKSRLLSDRFSAERPKGSFSTLEIQRTEQGDSAMYLCASSLATVNYGYTFGSGTRLTVV.

J is TRBJ1-6 and V is TRBV9; D remains ambiguous. The CDR3 contains 14 residues. Germline V CDR1 and CDR2: SGDLS, YYNGEE. Trimming took off 2 bases at V and 13 bases at J, with 16 bases between the two ends. The CDR3 bases are TGTGCCAGCAGCGTCGGGAGTCAGGCCGGGCCCCTCCACTTT. Protein: CASSVGSQAGPLHF.

The chain employs TRBV5-4 and TRBJ1-1; D may be TRBD1 (5 bases). Germline CDR1 SGHNT, CDR2 YYREEE (reference sequence). This CDR3 has 16 residues. Deletions cut 4 bases from V and 3 bases from J, with 19 bases between. CDR3 sequence (DNA): TGTGCCAGCAGCGGGGGAGGTGGGAACTGGGACACTGAAGCTTTCTTT. Its translation: CASSGGGGNWDTEAFF.

V usage is TRBV6-5 and J usage is TRBJ2-7, with 8 bases aligning to TRBD1. Per germline, CDR1 MNHEY and CDR2 SVGAGI. The CDR3 sequence is 14 residues long. V was clipped by 2 bases and J by 12 bases; unmatched bases: 12. The DNA for the CDR3 is TGTGCCAGCAGTTACGACGGGACAGGTTCCCCCGGGTACTTC. Protein product: CASSYDGTGSPGYF.

This chain connects TRBV28 to TRBJ2-7, with TRBD2 matching 10 bases. In germline, CDR1 is MDHEN, CDR2 SYDVKM. The J segment lost 1 base and the V segment lost 6 bases, leaving 12 bases of the junction unmatched. The CDR3 spans 17 residues. Here the CDR3 reads CASSFGLAGDKSYEQYF. The CDR3, as DNA: TGTGCCAGCAGCTTCGGGCTAGCGGGAGACAAATCCTACGAGCAGTACTTC.

The rearrangement uses TRBV5-8 and TRBJ2-3, with 9 bases lining up with TRBD2. With 0 bases clipped from V and 4 bases from J, the junction kept 3 bases outside the gene matches. Germline values: CDR1 SGHTS, CDR2 YDEGEE. This CDR3 has 15 amino acids. Here the CDR3 DNA reads TGTGCCAGCAGCTTGGGTAGCGGGGGCTCAGATACGCAGTATTTT. Translated, it gives CASSLGSGGSDTQYF.

This chain joins TRBV5-1 and TRBJ2-1, with D perhaps TRBD2 (6 bases). Germline CDR1 and CDR2: SGHRS and YFSETQ. Trimming removed 1 base from V and 6 bases from J, with 14 bases in between. The CDR3 spans 15 residues. CDR3: CASSLSRTSSNEQFF. Here the CDR3 DNA reads TGCGCCAGCAGCTTGTCCCGAACTAGCAGCAATGAGCAGTTCTTC.

J is TRBJ2-1 and V is TRBV28; 9 bases are a match to TRBD2. Germline assignment: CDR1 MDHEN and CDR2 SYDVKM. The CDR3 has 15 residues. The V segment lost 1 base and the J segment 14 bases; nucleotides outside the gene matches: 12. CDR3 in DNA: TGTGCCAGCAGTTTATACGGTAGTCGTGGCGGGAGGGAGTTCTTC. It yields the protein CASSLYGSRGGREFF. Filled out from reference TRBV28 and TRBJ2-1, the complete variable domain reads DVKVTQSSRYLVKRTGEKVFLECVQDMDHENMFWYRQDPGLGLRLIYFSYDVKMKEKGDIPEGYSVSREKKERFSLILESASTNQTSMYLCASSLYGSRGGREFFGPGTRLTVL.

This clone showed up just once. This chain uses TRBV9 with TRBJ1-4; 7 positions match TRBD1. Germline V lookup: CDR1 SGDLS, CDR2 YYNGEE. This CDR3 has 17 residues. V dropped 3 bases and J dropped 2; count of bases not matched to a gene: 10. This CDR3 reads CASSAGQVQLTNEKLFF. CDR3 coding DNA: TGTGCCAGCAGCGCTGGACAGGTCCAGTTGACTAATGAAAAACTGTTTTTT.